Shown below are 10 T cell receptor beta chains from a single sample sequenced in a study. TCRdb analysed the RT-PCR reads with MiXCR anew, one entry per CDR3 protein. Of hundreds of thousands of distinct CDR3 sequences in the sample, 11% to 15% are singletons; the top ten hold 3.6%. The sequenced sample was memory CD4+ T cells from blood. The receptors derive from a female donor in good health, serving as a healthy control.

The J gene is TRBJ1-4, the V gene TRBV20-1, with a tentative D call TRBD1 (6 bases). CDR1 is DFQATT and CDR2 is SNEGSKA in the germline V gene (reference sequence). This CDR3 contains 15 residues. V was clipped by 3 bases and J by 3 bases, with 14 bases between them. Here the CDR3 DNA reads TGCAGTGCTAGCGGGACCAGGGGATCTAATGAAAAACTGTTTTTT. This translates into CSASGTRGSNEKLFF.

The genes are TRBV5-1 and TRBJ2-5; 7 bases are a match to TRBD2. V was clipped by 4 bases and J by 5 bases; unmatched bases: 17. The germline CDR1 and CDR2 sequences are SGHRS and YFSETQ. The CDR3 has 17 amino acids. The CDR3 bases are TGCGCCAGCAGCAACACCCTTAGGACGGGAGGCGGGGAGACCCAGTACTTC. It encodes CASSNTLRTGGGETQYF.

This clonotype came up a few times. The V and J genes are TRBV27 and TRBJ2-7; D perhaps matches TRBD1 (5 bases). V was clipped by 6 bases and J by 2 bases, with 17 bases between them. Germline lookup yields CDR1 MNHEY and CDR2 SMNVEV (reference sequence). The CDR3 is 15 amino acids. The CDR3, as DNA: TGTGCCAGCAGCTTGACAGACTCCTATACCTACGAGCAGTACTTC. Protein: CASSLTDSYTYEQYF.

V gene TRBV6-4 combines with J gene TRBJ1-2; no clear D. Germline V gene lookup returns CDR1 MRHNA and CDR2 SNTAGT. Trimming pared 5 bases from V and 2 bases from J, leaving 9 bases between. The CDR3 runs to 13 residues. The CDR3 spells CASSPVRNYGYTF. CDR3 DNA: TGTGCCAGCAGTCCAGTCAGAAACTATGGCTACACCTTC.

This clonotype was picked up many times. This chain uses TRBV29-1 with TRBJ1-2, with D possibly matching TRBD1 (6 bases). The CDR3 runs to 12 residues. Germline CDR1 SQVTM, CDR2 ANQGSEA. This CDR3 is CSAGDLNYGYTF. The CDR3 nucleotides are TGCAGTGCAGGGGATTTAAACTATGGCTACACCTTC. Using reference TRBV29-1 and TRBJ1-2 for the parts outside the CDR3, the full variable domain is SAVISQKPSRDICQRGTSLTIQCQVDSQVTMMFWYRQQPGQSLTLIATANQGSEATYESGFVIDKFPISRPNLTFSTLTVSNMSPEDSSIYLCSAGDLNYGYTFGSGTRLTVV.

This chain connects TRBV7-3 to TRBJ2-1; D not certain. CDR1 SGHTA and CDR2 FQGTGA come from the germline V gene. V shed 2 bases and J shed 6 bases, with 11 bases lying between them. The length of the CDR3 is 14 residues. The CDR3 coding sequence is TGTGCCAGCAGCTTAGAAACAGCAATCAATGAGCAGTTCTTC. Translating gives CASSLETAINEQFF.

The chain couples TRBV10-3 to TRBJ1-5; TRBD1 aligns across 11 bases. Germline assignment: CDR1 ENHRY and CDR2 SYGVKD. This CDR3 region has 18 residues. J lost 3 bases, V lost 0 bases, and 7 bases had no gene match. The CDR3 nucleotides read TGTGCCATCAGTGAGTCGGGACAGGGGGTTAATTTCAATCAGCCCCAGCATTTT. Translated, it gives CAISESGQGVNFNQPQHF.

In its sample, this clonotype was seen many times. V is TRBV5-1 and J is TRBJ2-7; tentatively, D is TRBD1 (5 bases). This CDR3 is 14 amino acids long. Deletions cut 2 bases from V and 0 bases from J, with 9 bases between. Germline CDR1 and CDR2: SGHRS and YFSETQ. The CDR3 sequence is CASSFDRVSYEQYF. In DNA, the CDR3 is TGCGCCAGCAGCTTCGACAGAGTCTCCTACGAGCAGTACTTC.

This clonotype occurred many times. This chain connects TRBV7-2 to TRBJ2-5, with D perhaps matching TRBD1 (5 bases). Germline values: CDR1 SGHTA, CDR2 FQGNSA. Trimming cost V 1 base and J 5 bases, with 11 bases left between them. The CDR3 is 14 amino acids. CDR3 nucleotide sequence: TGTGCCAGCAGCTTAGAAGCAGGGTGGGAGACCCAGTACTTC. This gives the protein CASSLEAGWETQYF.

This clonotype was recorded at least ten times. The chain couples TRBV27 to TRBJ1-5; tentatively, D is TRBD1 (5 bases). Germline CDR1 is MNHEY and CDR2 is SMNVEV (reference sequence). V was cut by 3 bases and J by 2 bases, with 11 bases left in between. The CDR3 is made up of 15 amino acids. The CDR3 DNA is TGTGCCAGCAGTTTTGAGGGAGGGGGCAATCAGCCCCAGCATTTT. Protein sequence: CASSFEGGGNQPQHF.